This T cell receptor beta chain was identified during a study of OX40 agonist ivuxolimab in advanced cancers. Findings and limits, study-wide: Both CD4+ and CD8+ T cell populations in blood had undergone clonal expansion by week 6 at 0.1 to 3.0 mg/kg. Relative to CD4+, CD8+ T cells held more expanded clones on average.

The CDR3 contains 15 residues. The V end was cut by 0 bases, the J end by 4 bases, with 13 bases between. Germline V lookup: CDR1 KGHSY, CDR2 FQNENV. On this clone itself: Its antigen is unidentified.

Some clones are missing from TCRdb's copy, which holds only in-frame ones; the method was immunoSEQ multiplex PCR. Of fewer than 85,000 clones detected, around 86% appear once; the ten largest clones hold about 0.75%. The rearrangement uses TRBV16 and TRBJ2-7; D may match TRBD1 or TRBD2 (5 bases each). The sample was CD4+ or CD8+ T cells sorted from blood, taken in a trial of the OX40 agonist ivuxolimab. The receptor comes from an adult with an advanced solid tumor such as melanoma, head and neck, liver or kidney cancer. CDR3 sequence reads: CASSQSRQGAYEQYF. For the CDR3, the DNA is TGTGCCAGCAGCCAATCGCGGCAGGGAGCATACGAGCAGTACTTC.